These 16 T cell receptor beta chains were all obtained from the same sample, sequenced in a study of molecular identifiers for immune sequencing clone quantification. TCRdb re-called the PCR reads through MiXCR, storing one row per CDR3 protein. This sample yields over 600,000 distinct CDR3 sequences, of which just under 20% are seen a single time; roughly 0.9% belongs to the top ten. Sequenced material: naive CD8+ T cells from blood, with Jurkat cell RNA spiked in. Subset: FACS-sorted CD8+CD4-CCR7+CD45RA+ naive T cells. The receptors derive from a human donor in good health. Some libraries in this study had Jurkat cell RNA spiked in.

For this clonotype: A much larger clone differs from this one at a single base, so this may be a read error. The CDR3 loop reads CASSMRRTEAFF. CDR3 coding DNA: TGTGCCAGCAGTATGAGGAGGACTGAAGCTTTCTTT. The chain links TRBV12-3 or TRBV12-4 to TRBJ1-1, with no clear D. Trimming took off 5 bases at V and 5 bases at J, with 9 bases between the two ends. The CDR3 length is 12 residues.

This clonotype was recorded many times. CDR3 loop: CASSLDPGGGTEAFF. The CDR3 DNA reads as TGTGCCAGCAGCTTGGATCCCGGGGGCGGAACTGAAGCTTTCTTT. V gene TRBV5-6 combines with J gene TRBJ1-1; maybe TRBD1 (6 bases). Germline V gene data show CDR1 as SGHDT and CDR2 as YYEEEE. V lost 0 bases and J lost 5, with 14 bases in between. There are 15 residues in the CDR3.

Concerning this clonotype itself: A clone one base away is much larger, so this may be a read error. The chain is built from TRBV19 and TRBJ2-7, with D maybe TRBD1 (6 bases). CDR1 and CDR2 (germline): LNHDA, SQIVND (reference sequence). The CDR3 length is 14 residues. V lost 7 bases and J lost 1, with 14 bases in between. The CDR3 sequence is CASKGHLESYEQYF. The CDR3 DNA follows: TGTGCCAGTAAGGGACACCTCGAATCCTACGAGCAGTACTTC.

This clonotype was observed many times. The J gene is TRBJ2-3, the V gene TRBV5-1, with no clear D. The V gene lost 4 bases and the J gene lost 0 bases, with 12 bases spanning the gap. Germline loops: CDR1 SGHRS, CDR2 YFSETQ. The CDR3 totals 15 residues. For the CDR3, the DNA is TGCGCCAGCAGCACGGACGGAGCTAGCACAGATACGCAGTATTTT. It is translated as CASSTDGASTDTQYF.

This clonotype was seen more than once but under ten times. The rearrangement joins TRBV28 to TRBJ1-2; no definite D call. The length of the CDR3 is 13 residues. Germline values: CDR1 MDHEN, CDR2 SYDVKM. V was cut by 6 bases and J by 5 bases, with 13 bases left in between. CDR3 DNA sequence: TGTGCCAGCAGCCCGGTTGACCCTTATGGCTACACCTTC. Its translation is CASSPVDPYGYTF.

The rearrangement joins TRBV20-1 to TRBJ2-1, with a weak D call TRBD1 (5 bases). V gave up 3 bases and J gave up 9 bases, with 18 bases separating them. CDR1 DFQATT and CDR2 SNEGSKA come from the germline V gene (reference sequence). The CDR3 has 14 amino acids. The CDR3 protein is CSARLGQPDSEQFF. CDR3 in DNA: TGCAGTGCTAGGTTGGGGCAGCCAGACAGTGAGCAGTTCTTC.

Ten or more counts support this clonotype. The V call is TRBV13, the J call TRBJ1-4; tentative D call: TRBD1 (6 bases). The V end was cut by 3 bases, the J end by 5 bases, with 13 bases between. Germline assignment: CDR1 PRHDT and CDR2 FYEKMQ (reference sequence). The CDR3 contains 15 residues. CDR3 in amino acids: CASSFGQKQNEKLFF. The CDR3, as DNA: TGTGCCAGCAGCTTCGGACAGAAACAAAATGAAAAACTGTTTTTT.

The V call is TRBV19, the J call TRBJ2-3; 8 nucleotides match TRBD2. The V gene end was trimmed by 6 bases and the J gene end by 2 bases; junction bases not matched to a gene: 7. Germline V gene sequence: CDR1 LNHDA, CDR2 SQIVND (reference sequence). The CDR3 is 15 residues long. The CDR3 here is CASRDGLAYTDTQYF. CDR3 nucleotides: TGTGCCAGTAGGGACGGACTAGCTTACACAGATACGCAGTATTTT.

This clonotype appeared many times. V usage is TRBV7-9 and J usage is TRBJ2-7; TRBD2 might be the D (5 bases). Germline V gene sequence: CDR1 SEHNR, CDR2 FQNEAQ (reference sequence). V shed 5 bases and J shed 1 base, with 9 bases lying between them. CDR3 size: 13 residues. CDR3 sequence (DNA): TGTGCCAGCAGCGGGGAGTGGTCCTACGAGCAGTACTTC. This gives the protein CASSGEWSYEQYF.

About this clonotype itself: Just one base apart from a much larger clone, this may be a read error. The rearrangement uses TRBV20-1 and TRBJ2-7; no firm D call. Per the germline V gene, CDR1 is DFQATT and CDR2 is SNEGSKA (reference sequence). The CDR3 has 13 residues. This chain's CDR3 is CSARGHLSYEQHF. CDR3 sequence (DNA): TGCAGTGCTAGAGGCCACCTATCCTACGAGCAGCACTTC.

About this clonotype itself: Given a much more abundant clone one base away, this may be a read error. The rearrangement links TRBV29-1 to TRBJ2-7, with 10 bases matching TRBD1. The CDR3 has 15 amino acids. Germline V gives CDR1 SQVTM, CDR2 ANQGSEA. The CDR3 bases are TGCAGCGTTTTGACAGGGGGCTTCGACTCCTACGAGCAGTGCTTC. This encodes CSVLTGGFDSYEQCF.

This clonotype was seen many times. As DNA, the CDR3 is TGCGCCAGCAGCCAAGCTAGCGGGGGGGCAGGAGATACGCAGTATTTT. Translating it yields CASSQASGGAGDTQYF. V and J are TRBV4-1 and TRBJ2-3; 12 nucleotides line up with TRBD2. Germline V gene lookup returns CDR1 MGHRA and CDR2 YSYEKL. The ends lost 1 base at V and 5 bases at J; junction bases unmatched: 4. This CDR3 has 16 residues.

At least ten counts were recorded for this clonotype. The genes are TRBV7-9 and TRBJ1-1, with D possibly being TRBD1 (5 bases). Trimming stripped 7 bases from V and 4 bases from J, with 10 bases between. Per the germline V gene, CDR1 is SEHNR and CDR2 is FQNEAQ (reference sequence). The length of the CDR3 is 12 residues. The CDR3 spells CASNLGGTEAFF. The CDR3 DNA sequence: TGTGCCAGCAACCTTGGGGGCACTGAAGCTTTCTTT.

The chain recombines TRBV14 with TRBJ1-6; D is uncertain. The germline V gene encodes CDR1 SGHDN and CDR2 FVKESK. V was shortened by 1 base and J by 9 bases, with 25 bases between the two germline ends. This CDR3 comprises 19 residues. The CDR3 nucleotides read TGTGCCAGCAGCCAAGGTGCCTGGAGTGAGGCCCAGTTTGGTTCACCCCTCCACTTT. It yields the protein CASSQGAWSEAQFGSPLHF.

The table lists this clonotype with many counts. The chain has TRBV6-2 or TRBV6-3 and TRBJ2-7, with D perhaps given as TRBD1 or TRBD2 (5 bases each). The CDR3 sequence is 15 residues long. Between the trimmed V and J ends, which lost 3 bases and 7 bases, there was a span of 19 bases. Germline CDR1 is MNHEY and CDR2 is SVGEGT. CDR3 amino acids: CASSYSRGLLREQYF. As DNA, the CDR3 is TGTGCCAGCAGTTATTCCCGGGGCCTCCTGAGGGAGCAGTACTTC.

In its sample, this clonotype was seen a few times. The chain recombines TRBV12-3 or TRBV12-4 with TRBJ1-1, with no clear D. Trimming took off 6 bases at V and 5 bases at J, with 16 bases between the two ends. The CDR3 covers 14 residues. CDR3 in amino acids: CASRTSQSGTEAFF. CDR3 nucleotides: TGTGCCAGCAGGACGTCCCAATCGGGAACTGAAGCTTTCTTT.